Presented here are 3 T cell receptor beta chains from one specimen sequenced in a study of shared clonotypes between healthy human individuals. Measured with immunoSEQ multiplex PCR; TCRdb has only the in-frame clones, and not every one. Of 700,000 to 950,000 clones listed, about 96% were seen once; the top ten hold about 0.25%. Naive CD8 cells lacked CD45RO, underwent positive selection for CCR7 and left out terminally differentiated effector memory CD45RA+ cells. Input material: naive CD8+ T cells sorted from blood. The origin of the receptors is a young man in good health.

In DNA, the CDR3 is TGTGCCAGCAGCCAGGGGAGGGTAAACACTGAAGCTTTCTTT. Translation gives CASSQGRVNTEAFF. This chain connects TRBV4-2 to TRBJ1-1; D ambiguous. V was shortened by 3 bases and J by 2 bases, with 10 bases between the two germline ends. The CDR3 spans 14 residues. Germline CDR1 LGHNA, CDR2 YNFKEQ.

This chain links TRBV5-4 with TRBJ1-1; TRBD1 agrees at 7 bases. CDR3 size: 13 residues. Germline CDR1 reads SGHNT; CDR2 reads YYREEE (reference sequence). V was pared by 4 bases and J by 3 bases, with 3 bases of the junction left unmatched. The CDR3 region has the DNA TGTGCCAGCAGCCCAGGGGGGTACACTGAAGCTTTCTTT. This sequence encodes CASSPGGYTEAFF. The variable domain in full, with the rest retrieved from reference TRBV5-4 and TRBJ1-1, is ETGVTQSPTHLIKTRGQQVTLRCSSQSGHNTVSWYQQALGQGPQFIFQYYREEENGRGNFPPRFSGLQFPNYSSELNVNALELDDSALYLCASSPGGYTEAFFGQGTRLTVV.

The chain couples TRBV10-1 to TRBJ2-6, with a weak D call TRBD1 (5 bases). V was cut by 3 bases and J by 0 bases, with 9 bases left in between. CDR1 is WNHNN, CDR2 SYGVQD, per germline (reference sequence). The CDR3 has 16 amino acids. The CDR3 DNA is TGCGCCAGCAGTGACCAGGGCAGCTCTGGGGCCAACGTCCTGACTTTC. Protein: CASSDQGSSGANVLTF.